These T cell receptor beta chains were read from a single sample in a study of identifying expanded T cells in peripheral blood. The protocol was immunoSEQ multiplex PCR, while the TCRdb copy is restricted to in-frame clones and leaves out a portion. This sample has roughly 92,000 clones, with around 90% found just once. Sequences were obtained from blood. The receptor set was obtained from a person between 18 and 75 years old in good health. The CDR3 runs from the conserved cysteine through the conserved F or W.

V gene	J gene	CDR3 protein
TRBV30	TRBJ1-2	CAWDRANYGYTF
TRBV10-1	TRBJ1-5	CASSDPRGWGASNQPQHF
TRBV2	TRBJ1-1	CASMGTGNTEAFF
TRBV9	TRBJ2-7	CASSTTTGDYEQYF
TRBV7-9	TRBJ1-5	CASSLGGGGYQPQHF
TRBV7-6	TRBJ2-2	CASSPIREAGELFF
TRBV6-5	TRBJ2-3	CASSYGTGQAQYF
TRBV6-5	TRBJ2-1	CASSYSPGARYNEQFF
TRBV6-4	TRBJ2-1	CASSVLAGATHNEQFF
TRBV4-3	TRBJ2-1	CASSQEPGVRYNEQFF
TRBV5-1	TRBJ2-7	CASSLFLDPRGMDEQYF
TRBV4-1	TRBJ2-7	CASSQESTSGGYEQYF
TRBV6-5	TRBJ2-7	CASGLGPTYEQYF
TRBV7-9	TRBJ1-1	CASTLWGNTEAFF
TRBV28	TRBJ1-2	CASSKTLLGQGASYGYTF
TRBV10-2	TRBJ2-7	CASSEGAGAEQYF
TRBV5-6	TRBJ2-7	CASSSIAVYEQYF
TRBV7-9	TRBJ1-1	CASSRTWNRGHDTEAFF
TRBV6-5	TRBJ2-5	CASWGQAARTQYF
TRBV6-6	TRBJ2-5	CASSYGQRGQETQYF
TRBV5-1	TRBJ1-1	CASSFSGMVNTEAFF
TRBV10-3	TRBJ1-3	CASSYGGSGNTIYF
TRBV30	TRBJ2-5	CASIGTGGVPQYF
TRBV4-3	TRBJ2-3	CASSQVTTDTQYF
TRBV4-1	TRBJ2-2	CASSQDVGTNTGELFF
TRBV7-6	TRBJ2-3	CASSSNPGADTQYF
TRBV5-1	TRBJ2-5	CASSKGVSGEETQYF
TRBV7-9	TRBJ1-1	CASSLEGGRYTEAFF